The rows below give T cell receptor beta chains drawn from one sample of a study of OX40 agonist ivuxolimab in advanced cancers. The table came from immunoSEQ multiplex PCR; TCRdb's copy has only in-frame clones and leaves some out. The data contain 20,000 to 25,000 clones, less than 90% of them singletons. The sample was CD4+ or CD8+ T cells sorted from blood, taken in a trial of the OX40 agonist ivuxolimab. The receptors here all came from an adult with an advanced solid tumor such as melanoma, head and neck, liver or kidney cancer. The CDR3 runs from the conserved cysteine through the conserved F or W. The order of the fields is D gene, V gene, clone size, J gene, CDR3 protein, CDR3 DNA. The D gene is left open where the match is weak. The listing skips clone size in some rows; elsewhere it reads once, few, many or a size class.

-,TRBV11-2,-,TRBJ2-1,CASSQDVQEWGYNEQFF,TGCGCCAGCAGCCAAGATGTGCAGGAGTGGGGCTACAATGAGCAGTTCTTC
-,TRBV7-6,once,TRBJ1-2,CASSLEAGDNYGYTF,TGTGCCAGCAGCTTAGAGGCGGGAGATAACTATGGCTACACCTTC
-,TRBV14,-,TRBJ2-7,CASSGRREQYF,TGTGCCAGCAGCGGACGACGGGAGCAGTACTTC
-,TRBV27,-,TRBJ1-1,CASSLSVGSTEAFF,TGTGCCAGCAGTTTATCAGTGGGCAGCACTGAAGCTTTCTTT
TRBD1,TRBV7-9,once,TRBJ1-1,CASSSSFDRGQNFEAFF,TGTGCCAGCAGCTCTAGTTTTGACCGGGGACAGAATTTTGAAGCTTTCTTT
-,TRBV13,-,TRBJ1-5,CASSLGSNQPQHF,TGTGCCAGCAGCTTAGGTAGCAATCAGCCCCAGCATTTT
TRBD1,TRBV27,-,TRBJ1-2,CASSYNRGANYGYTF,TGTGCCAGCAGTTATAACAGGGGAGCGAACTATGGCTACACCTTC
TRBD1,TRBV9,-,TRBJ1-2,CASSGQGTGRDGYTF,TGTGCCAGCAGCGGACAGGGGACAGGGCGCGATGGCTACACCTTC
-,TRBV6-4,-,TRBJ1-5,CASSEGSEGNQPQHF,TGTGCCAGCAGTGAGGGGTCGGAAGGCAATCAGCCCCAGCATTTT
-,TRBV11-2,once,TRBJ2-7,CASSLGSYEQYF,TGTGCCAGCAGCTTAGGGTCCTACGAGCAGTACTTC
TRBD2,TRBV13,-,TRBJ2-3,CASGRTGTTTDTQYF,TGTGCCAGCGGTCGAACCGGGACTACCACAGATACGCAGTATTTT
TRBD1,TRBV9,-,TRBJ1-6,CASSSAGTGNSPLHF,TGTGCCAGCAGCTCCGCCGGGACAGGGAATTCACCCCTCCACTTT
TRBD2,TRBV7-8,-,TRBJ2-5,CASSLVTGGLETQYF,TGTGCCAGCAGCTTAGTAACGGGGGGGCTTGAGACCCAGTACTTC
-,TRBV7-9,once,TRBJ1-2,CASSLETARPPNYGYTF,TGTGCCAGCAGCTTAGAGACAGCCCGGCCGCCCAACTATGGCTACACCTTC
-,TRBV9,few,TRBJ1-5,CASSVAGNQPQHF,TGTGCCAGCAGCGTAGCAGGGAATCAGCCCCAGCATTTT
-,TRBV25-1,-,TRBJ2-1,CASSEFLDNEQFF,TGTGCCAGCAGTGAATTTTTAGACAATGAGCAGTTCTTC
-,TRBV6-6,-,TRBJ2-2,CASSYQPFGELFF,TGTGCCAGCAGTTACCAACCGTTCGGGGAGCTGTTTTTT
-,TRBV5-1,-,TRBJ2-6,CASSVVVAGANVLTF,TGCGCCAGCAGCGTTGTCGTCGCTGGGGCCAACGTCCTGACTTTC
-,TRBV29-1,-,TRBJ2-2,CSGRDTRTGELFF,TGCAGCGGCCGGGACACTCGGACCGGGGAGCTGTTTTTT
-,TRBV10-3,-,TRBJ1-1,CAISGPPGQSNTEAFF,TGTGCCATCAGTGGACCTCCGGGACAATCAAACACTGAAGCTTTCTTT
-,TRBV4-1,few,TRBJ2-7,CASSQEGGAAYEQYF,TGCGCCAGCAGCCAAGAAGGGGGGGCGGCCTACGAGCAGTACTTC
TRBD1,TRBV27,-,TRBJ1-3,CASSQQGAGNTIYF,TGTGCCAGCAGTCAACAGGGGGCTGGAAACACCATATATTTT
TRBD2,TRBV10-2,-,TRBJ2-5,CALRAGGLGETQYF,TGCGCCCTAAGGGCGGGGGGGCTAGGGGAGACCCAGTACTTC
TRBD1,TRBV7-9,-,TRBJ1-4,CASTGTGDGEKLFF,TGTGCCAGCACCGGGACAGGGGACGGTGAAAAACTGTTTTTT
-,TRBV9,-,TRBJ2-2,CASSVVTGELFF,TGTGCCAGCAGCGTAGTAACCGGGGAGCTGTTTTTT
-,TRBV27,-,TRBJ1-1,CASSGTLNTEAFF,TGTGCCAGCAGCGGGACATTGAACACTGAAGCTTTCTTT